The next 29 T cell receptor beta chains were all read from a single sample in a study of tumor-infiltrating lymphocytes in primary liver carcinoma. A primer matching the constant region was used to make TCR beta cDNA from approximately 0.45 ug of total RNA. Nested multiplex PCR, run for three rounds with slightly modified ARM-PCR, yielded TCR beta libraries. The first two PCR rounds used TRBV1-TRBV30 primers with a Cbeta primer, 10 cycles each. Each CDR3 protein is one row after TCRdb ran MiXCR on the multiplex PCR reads. The data contain tens of thousands of distinct CDR3 sequences, roughly 80% of them singletons. Joint extraction of RNA and DNA used about 17-33 mg of bulk tissue that was unsorted. Sample: tumor-adjacent normal liver tissue. These receptors all come from a man aged 35-49 years with primary liver carcinoma and hepatitis B virus infection.

As concerns this clonotype: Lacking the conserved final phenylalanine or tryptophan, this CDR3 likely reflects a read error. The V gene is TRBV6-5, the J gene TRBJ2-5; D is ambiguous. Germline V CDR1 and CDR2: MNHEY, SVGAGI. CDR3 length: 13 amino acids. The V end was cut by 5 bases, the J end by 0 bases, with 7 bases between. DNA of the CDR3: TGTGCCAGCAGTCACAGTAACCAAGAGACCCAGTACTCC. Protein product: CASSHSNQETQYS.

Regarding this clonotype: The junction departs from the called germline gene at one end, perhaps through a read error. The chain employs TRBV30 and TRBJ2-5; 10 bases match TRBD2. The length of the CDR3 is 14 residues. Germline V lookup: CDR1 GTSNPN, CDR2 SVGIG (reference sequence). CDR3 nucleotides: TGTGCCTGGGGTCCTAGCGGGAGTTCGGAGATCCAGTACTTC. Amino acids: CAWGPSGSSEIQYF.

Within the sample, this clonotype is medium-sized (0.01 to 0.1%). At one end the junction does not follow the germline gene, possibly because of a read error. This chain uses TRBV4-3 with TRBJ2-3; perhaps TRBD2 as D (5 bases). Looked up from germline, CDR1 is LGHNA and CDR2 is YSLEER. The CDR3 loop spans 15 amino acids. DNA for the CDR3: TGCGCCAGTAGCCCGGGGTTTGGGCTCACAGATACGCAGTATTTT. Amino acids: CASSPGFGLTDTQYF.

As regards this clonotype: A much more abundant neighbour one base away suggests this may be a read error. The chain combines TRBV19 with TRBJ2-7; TRBD2 matches at 11 bases. Germline V lookup: CDR1 LNHDA, CDR2 SQIVND (reference sequence). The CDR3 consists of 14 residues. V trimming: 7 bases; J trimming: 4 bases; junction bases outside the gene matches: 6. The CDR3 region is CASNTSGSSYEQYF. CDR3 DNA sequence: TGTGCCAGTAATACTAGCGGGAGTAGTTACGAGCAGTACTTC.

A remark on this clonotype: The junction differs from germline at one of its ends, possibly a read error. This chain links TRBV5-4 with TRBJ2-3; 9 bases are a match to TRBD2. The CDR3 sequence is 16 residues long. Looked up from germline, CDR1 is SGHNT and CDR2 is YYREEE (reference sequence). In DNA form, the CDR3 reads TGTGCCAGCAGCATGCTCGCGGGAGGGTCCACAGATATGCAGTATTTT. Translating it yields CASSMLAGGSTDMQYF.

The rearrangement joins TRBV7-9 to TRBJ2-5; 7 positions match TRBD2. From germline, CDR1 is SEHNR and CDR2 FQNEAQ (reference sequence). The CDR3 is made up of 14 amino acids. Unmatched junction bases numbered 11, after V lost 5 bases and J lost 8 bases. This chain's CDR3 is CASSSPSGKNTQYF. DNA for the CDR3: TGTGCCAGCAGCAGTCCTAGCGGAAAAAATACCCAGTACTTC.

In the case of this clonotype: Because the CDR3 is missing its conserved closing phenylalanine or tryptophan, this is likely a read error. The V call is TRBV14, the J call TRBJ2-7, with D perhaps TRBD1 (5 bases). The CDR3 loop spans 14 amino acids. Germline CDR1 SGHDN, CDR2 FVKESK. The CDR3 nucleotides are TGTACCAGAAGCCGACAGAATGGCGCCTACGAGCAGTACTTG. Amino acids: CTRSRQNGAYEQYL.

Points on this clonotype: The junction does not match germline at one end; this may be a read error. The chain uses TRBV6-5 and TRBJ2-2; D is perhaps TRBD2 (6 bases). The CDR3 spans 15 residues. Per germline, CDR1 MNHEY and CDR2 SVGAGI. The CDR3 is CATGVRVENTGELLF. The CDR3 bases are TGTGCCACGGGAGTGAGGGTCGAGAACACCGGGGAGCTGCTTTTT.

This clonotype was found a few times. This chain joins TRBV7-9 and TRBJ2-5, with a tentative D call TRBD1 (6 bases). Germline CDR1 reads SEHNR; CDR2 reads FQNEAQ (reference sequence). This CDR3 contains 13 residues. V gave up 6 bases and J gave up 3 bases, with 11 bases separating them. This CDR3 is CASRRSGEETQYF. The CDR3 DNA is TGTGCCAGCAGGAGGTCAGGGGAAGAGACCCAGTACTTC.

A word on this clonotype: One end of the junction varies from germline; a read error may be responsible. This sequence joins TRBV11-2 and TRBJ2-2; TRBD1 is a possible D gene (6 bases). The CDR3 contains 15 residues. Germline-derived CDR1 and CDR2 are SGHAT and FQNNGV. The CDR3 region has the DNA TGTGCCAGCAGCTTAAGGGACATGAACACCGGGGAACTGTTTTTC. Residues: CASSLRDMNTGELFF.

The chain uses TRBV6-1 and TRBJ2-1; 7 positions agree with TRBD1. Germline assignment: CDR1 MNHNS and CDR2 SASEGT. The CDR3 spans 15 residues. V was clipped by 7 bases and J by 6 bases; unmatched bases: 12. CDR3: CASTKGAGESNEQFF. In nucleotides, the CDR3 is TGTGCCAGCACTAAGGGGGCAGGGGAATCCAATGAGCAGTTCTTC.

Remarks on this clonotype: An end of the junction does not agree with germline; a read error may underlie this. The chain employs TRBV29-1 and TRBJ2-2; D is ambiguous. Germline loops: CDR1 SQVTM, CDR2 ANQGSEA. The length of the CDR3 is 14 residues. CDR3 nucleotides: TGCAGCGTAAAACTGGAATTAAACACCGTGGAGCTGTTTTTT. This codes for CSVKLELNTVELFF.

In regard to this clonotype: The missing conserved phenylalanine or tryptophan at the end of this CDR3 makes a read error likely. The CDR3 is CTISEPGLAGFSSYNEQFL. CDR3 nucleotide sequence: TGTACCATCAGTGAGCCGGGACTAGCGGGATTCAGCTCCTACAATGAGCAGTTCCTC. The V call is TRBV10-3, the J call TRBJ2-1, with 13 bases lining up with TRBD2. Germline V gene lookup returns CDR1 ENHRY and CDR2 SYGVKD. The length of the CDR3 is 19 residues.

This chain links TRBV7-9 with TRBJ2-1, with 10 bases lining up with TRBD2. CDR3 length: 13 amino acids. Looked up from germline, CDR1 is SEHNR and CDR2 is FQNEAQ (reference sequence). J lost 7 bases, V lost 8 bases, and 5 bases had no gene match. CDR3 DNA sequence: TGTGCCAGCGGCCCACTAGCGGGGAATGAGCAGTTCTTC. This encodes CASGPLAGNEQFF.

CDR3 coding DNA: TGTACTAGCAGTTACTTTACGCAGGGACAGGTCCCGTTCTTC. Amino acids: CTSSYFTQGQVPFF. J is TRBJ2-1 and V is TRBV6-2 or TRBV6-3, with 8 bases that match TRBD1. This CDR3 region has 14 residues. From germline, CDR1 is MNHEY and CDR2 SVGEGT.

This clonotype has a handful of counts. This is likely a read error, given that the CDR3 carries no conserved phenylalanine or tryptophan at its end. The CDR3 protein is CAISEIGLAGGSGTDTQYL. CDR3 in DNA: TGTGCCATCAGTGAAATTGGACTAGCTGGAGGGAGTGGCACAGATACGCAGTATCTT. The rearrangement joins TRBV10-3 to TRBJ2-3, with TRBD2 matching 8 bases. The CDR3 extends over 19 amino acids. The V segment lost 3 bases and the J segment 1 base; nucleotides outside the gene matches: 15. CDR1 and CDR2 (germline): ENHRY, SYGVKD.

With respect to this clonotype: A junction boundary mismatches the germline segment, possibly from a read error. This rearrangement joins TRBV5-4 to TRBJ1-6; TRBD1 agrees at 9 bases. CDR1 SGHNT and CDR2 YYREEE come from the germline V gene (reference sequence). CDR3 length: 12 residues. CDR3 in DNA: TGTGCCGGCACCGGACAGGGGTCACCTCTCCACTTT. Amino acids: CAGTGQGSPLHF.

With regard to this clonotype: At one of its ends the junction is not consistent with the germline gene, which may arise from a read error. The rearrangement joins TRBV6-6 to TRBJ1-4; D unclear. The length of the CDR3 is 14 residues. Germline CDR1 reads MNHNY; CDR2 reads SVGAGI (reference sequence). Here the CDR3 reads CGSSSSTTNEKLLF. In nucleotides, the CDR3 is TGTGGCAGCAGTTCCTCGACAACTAATGAAAAACTGCTTTTT.

By share of the sample, this clonotype is medium-sized. The chain employs TRBV4-1 and TRBJ2-7, with 7 nucleotides matching TRBD2. This CDR3 region has 14 residues. With 6 bases clipped from V and 1 base from J, the junction kept 6 bases outside the gene matches. Germline CDR1 MGHRA, CDR2 YSYEKL. The CDR3 here is CASSHTSDSYEQYF. CDR3 bases: TGCGCCAGCAGTCATACTAGCGATTCCTACGAGCAGTACTTC.

On this clonotype itself: The CDR3 ends on some other residue instead of the conserved phenylalanine or tryptophan, so this is likely a read error. The V call is TRBV11-2, the J call TRBJ2-4; D is ambiguous. V lost 7 bases, J lost 0 bases, and 13 bases lay in between. The CDR3 is 15 amino acids. CDR1 and CDR2 (germline): SGHAT, FQNNGV. CDR3: CASTTTAIAKNIQYS. The DNA of the CDR3 is TGTGCCAGCACCACTACGGCGATAGCCAAAAACATTCAGTACTCC.

This clonotype is medium-sized in the sample. The chain has TRBV29-1 and TRBJ2-7; TRBD1 matches 7 bases. V was pared by 6 bases and J by 3 bases, with 8 bases of the junction left unmatched. CDR3 length: 13 residues. The V gene's germline CDR1 is SQVTM and CDR2 ANQGSEA. The CDR3 DNA reads as TGCAGCGTGGAAACTGACAGGGACTACGAGCAGTACTTC. Protein product: CSVETDRDYEQYF.

The count of this clonotype is one. This may be a read error: a much more frequent sequence differs by one nucleotide. The gene calls are TRBV11-1 and TRBJ2-2; D remains unclear. The germline gives CDR1 SGHAT, CDR2 FQDESV (reference sequence). The CDR3 runs 13 residues. CDR3 residues: CTSSFWDTGELFF. The CDR3 nucleotides are TGTACCAGCAGCTTTTGGGACACCGGGGAGCTGTTTTTT.

As to this clonotype: Since no conserved phenylalanine or tryptophan closes the CDR3, a read error is the likely cause. V gene TRBV6-1 combines with J gene TRBJ2-7; TRBD2 matches 12 bases. With V trimmed by 4 bases and J by 4 bases, 5 bases remained unmatched. Germline CDR1 is MNHNS and CDR2 is SASEGT. There are 15 residues in the CDR3. The CDR3 loop reads CASSALTSGSYEQYL. CDR3 DNA sequence: TGTGCCAGCAGTGCTTTGACTAGCGGGAGTTACGAGCAGTACCTC.

This clonotype was detected once. No DNA is shown, since the ends of the CDR3 on it are uncertain; the CDR3 is the one TCRdb lists. This chain connects TRBV29-1 to TRBJ2-2; the tabulated D call, TRBD1, remains unverified against the DNA. Including both end residues, the CDR3 is 12 amino acids long. Germline V gene sequence: CDR1 SQVTM, CDR2 ANQGSEA. CDR3 loop: CSVGRGTGELLF.

For this clonotype: Its ends do not fully match the called genes, so a read error is possible. The chain has TRBV4-3 and TRBJ2-3; D may be TRBD2 (5 bases). This CDR3 has 15 amino acids. The germline V gene has CDR1 LGHNA and CDR2 YSLEER. CDR3 bases: TGCGCGAGCAGGCTTGGAGGTAGCGCCACAGATACGCAGTATTTT. This gives the protein CASRLGGSATDTQYF.

As concerns this clonotype: One end of the junction fails to match germline, which may point to a read error. V usage is TRBV6-6 and J usage is TRBJ1-1; D not resolved. Germline V gene sequence: CDR1 MNHNY, CDR2 SVGAGI (reference sequence). This CDR3 is built from 16 residues. CDR3 in DNA: TGTGCCAGCAGTTACAGGCTCGTCAGCATGAAGACTGAAGCTGTGTTT. Protein sequence: CASSYRLVSMKTEAVF.

V is TRBV20-1 and J is TRBJ1-2; no clear D gene. Trimming removed 5 bases from V and 4 bases from J, with 14 bases in between. The CDR3 is 13 residues long. CDR1 is DFQATT and CDR2 is SNEGSKA in the germline V gene (reference sequence). CDR3 coding DNA: TGCAGTGCTGGAGGGCCAGCGGGCTATGGCTACACCTTC. Translation: CSAGGPAGYGYTF.

There are a few counts of this clonotype. It is likely a read error, because the conserved phenylalanine at the end of the CDR3 is missing. The limits of the CDR3 on the DNA are not certain, so only TCRdb's listed CDR3 is given. The V gene is TRBV6-2 or TRBV6-3, the J gene TRBJ1-1. Germline V lookup: CDR1 MNHEY, CDR2 SVGEGT. The CDR3 numbers 11 amino acids, ends counted. The CDR3: CASSSAGPACC.

The rearrangement uses TRBV6-1 and TRBJ1-6, with D possibly matching TRBD1 (6 bases). The ends were cut back, 5 bases at V and 8 bases at J, with 16 bases in the middle. CDR3 length: 15 amino acids. Germline CDR1 reads MNHNS; CDR2 reads SASEGT. The CDR3 nucleotides read TGTGCCAGCAGTCAAGGTTGGGAGGGGGATTCACCCCTCCACTTT. Amino acid sequence: CASSQGWEGDSPLHF.